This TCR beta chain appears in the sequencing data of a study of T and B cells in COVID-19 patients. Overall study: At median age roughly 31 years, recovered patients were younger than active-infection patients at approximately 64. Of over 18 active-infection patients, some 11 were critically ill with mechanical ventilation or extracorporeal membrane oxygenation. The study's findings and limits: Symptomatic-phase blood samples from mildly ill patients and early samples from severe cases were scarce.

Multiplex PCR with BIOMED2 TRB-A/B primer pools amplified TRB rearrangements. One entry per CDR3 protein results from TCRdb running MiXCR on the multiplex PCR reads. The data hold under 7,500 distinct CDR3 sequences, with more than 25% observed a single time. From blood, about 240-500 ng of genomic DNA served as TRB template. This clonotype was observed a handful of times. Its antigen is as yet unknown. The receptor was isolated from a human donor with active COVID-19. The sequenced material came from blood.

The CDR3 DNA reads as TGTGCCAGCAGCTTCCGGGCGTCAGATACGCAGTATTTT. Encoded protein: CASSFRASDTQYF. The chain is built from TRBV7-3 and TRBJ2-3, with D unresolved. This CDR3 comprises 13 residues. V lost 3 bases and J 4 bases, leaving 8 bases between the germline ends. Germline CDR1 reads SGHTA; CDR2 reads FQGTGA.